This T cell receptor beta chain was retrieved from a study of CXCR3-negative and CXCR3-positive naive CD8 T cells. It was by 5' RACE with UMI labels that the TRB cDNA libraries were prepared. TCRdb reprocessed the 5' RACE reads and keeps a single row for each CDR3 protein, giving no DNA. The specimen's table records tens of thousands of distinct CDR3 sequences. To note about this clonotype: Its specificity is unknown.

The study's findings and limits: Diversity proved comparably high across both naive subsets and much lower in memory CD8+ cells. Greater hydrophobicity was found in TRB CDR3s of CXCR3-positive naive cells than of CXCR3-negative naive cells.

The CDR3 loop spans 16 amino acids. Germline assignment: CDR1 LGHNA and CDR2 YNFKEQ. Material for sequencing was naive CXCR3+ CD8+ T cells from blood. As for subset: CD45RO-CCR7+CD27+CD95- naive CD8+ T cells expressing CXCR3 (TNR3+). The source of this sequence is a human donor in good health. Some clones in this sample may be carry-over from other donors' samples. The chain links TRBV4-2 to TRBJ2-3; TCRdb names TRBD1, which stays unverified in the absence of DNA. CDR3 region: CASSQWDRGQGDTQYF.